A single sample gave rise to the 5 T cell receptor beta chains below, sequenced in a study of blood T cell repertoires in COVID-19. Measured with immunoSEQ multiplex PCR; TCRdb has only the in-frame clones, and not every one. The profile shows about 18,000 clones, roughly 87% of them singletons. Sequencing was performed on peripheral blood. These receptors all come from a man over 45 with active COVID-19.

The chain links TRBV27 to TRBJ2-1; 10 bases match TRBD2. In germline, CDR1 is MNHEY, CDR2 SMNVEV (reference sequence). The junction had 7 bases not matched to a gene; V was cut back by 3 bases and J by 5 bases. The CDR3 loop spans 16 amino acids. CDR3: CASSFLGLAVNNEQFF. The CDR3 DNA sequence: TGTGCCAGCAGTTTTCTAGGACTAGCGGTTAACAATGAGCAGTTCTTC.

The J gene is TRBJ2-7, the V gene TRBV29-1; 8 nucleotides match TRBD2. Germline CDR1 is SQVTM and CDR2 is ANQGSEA. The CDR3 runs to 13 residues. J was trimmed by 7 bases and V by 5 bases; bases with no gene match: 10. CDR3 nucleotide sequence: TGCAGCGTTAGCGGGAGTACCTCGGGGGAGCAGTACTTC. Translated, it gives CSVSGSTSGEQYF.

This chain joins TRBV12-1 and TRBJ2-7; TRBD2 is taken as the D call from the table, unchecked against the DNA. TRBV12-1 is annotated as a pseudogene. The CDR3 extends over 18 amino acids. The CDR3 here is CASSIRDYGSGGSYEQYF. The CDR3 DNA reads TGTGCCAGCAGCATACGCGACTATGGTAGCGGGGGATCCTACGAGCAGTACTTC.

The rearrangement links TRBV7-2 to TRBJ2-1, with D possibly matching TRBD2 (5 bases). V lost 1 base to trimming and J lost 4 bases, with 8 bases between them. From germline, CDR1 is SGHTA and CDR2 FQGNSA. The CDR3 covers 14 residues. The CDR3 nucleotides read TGTGCCAGCAGCTTAGACTCGGGGTACAATGAGCAGTTCTTC. This translates into CASSLDSGYNEQFF.

V usage is TRBV5-1 and J usage is TRBJ2-7, with 7 bases aligning to TRBD1. Germline V gives CDR1 SGHRS, CDR2 YFSETQ. V gave up 3 bases and J gave up 1 base; unmatched junction bases: 7. CDR3 size: 15 residues. This CDR3 reads CASSSDRVGSYEQYF. The CDR3 region has the DNA TGCGCCAGCAGCTCCGACAGGGTCGGGTCCTACGAGCAGTACTTC.